The T cell receptor (beta chain) described here comes from a study of blood T cells in healthy people across ages. Germline lookup yields CDR1 MDHEN and CDR2 SYDVKM. The V gene end was trimmed by 1 base and the J gene end by 5 bases; junction bases not matched to a gene: 10. The CDR3 spans 16 residues. This clonotype was observed a handful of times. Its cognate antigen is unknown. Together with a sample-barcoded 5' primer, a J-beta primer mix was included in a second PCR lasting roughly 7 to 11 cycles. TCRdb called the 5' RACE reads again in MiXCR, with one record for every CDR3 protein. This table holds 700,000 or so distinct CDR3 sequences, approximately 40% found once. General study points: Not knowing donor CMV status may have confounded expanded clonotype changes. Fewer expanded clones and more diversity marked long-lived versus aged donors.

Whenever a sample was processed, at least 6 million PBMCs were isolated. This clonotype originated in an elderly man in good health. The sequenced sample was blood. The V gene is TRBV28, the J gene TRBJ2-5, with 7 bases matching TRBD2. The CDR3 DNA is TGTGCCAGCAGTTTATCCCTTGGGAGTAGCGGGGAGACCCAGTACTTC. It codes for CASSLSLGSSGETQYF.